This T cell receptor beta chain was identified in a study of response to subunit inactivated influenza vaccine (dated by TCRdb to the late 2010s). As for the study more broadly: Deep quantitative profiling of the T cell receptor repertoire was used in the study to follow responses to a trivalent subunit inactivated influenza vaccine.

Counted from cysteine to phenylalanine, this CDR3 has 14 amino acids. The only DNA kept is the CDR3, 42 bases in frame from the first base. Per the germline V gene (reference sequence), MNHEY is the CDR1 and SMNVEV is the CDR2. Study-wide conclusions, independent of this receptor: The authors suggested that each seasonal influenza vaccination may recruit only a limited number of new T cells.

On this clonotype: Its antigen has not been determined. One end of the junction is discordant with germline, which a read error may explain.

The library was generated by RT-PCR. This sample was sequenced with an Illumina HiSeq 2500. TCRdb reworked the public reads: Q25 trimming with fastp, MiXCR clone assembly, productive beta chains retained. Rows with a matching CDR3 protein are joined into one entry that keeps the most common DNA and genes. The sample table lists more than 400,000 distinct CDR3 sequences, less than 7.5% of them with a count of one. The ten largest clones add up to 13% of the sample. The sample consisted of PBMCs from blood, taken roughly 24 months after vaccination. This receptor chain uses TRBV27 and TRBJ2-7; a tentative D call is TRBD1 (6 bases match). The origin of this receptor is a man aged 45 to 75 who received an inactivated influenza vaccine. Donor details come from another sample of the same person, matched by shared clones. The nucleotide sequence is TGTGCCAGCAGACTAAGGGACACCTCCCACGAGCAGTACTTC. This gives the protein CASRLRDTSHEQYF.